The following is a T cell receptor (beta chain) sequence with its context. Its binding antigen is unknown. No qualities accompany the bases; no much larger clone lies one base away. The CDR3 sequence holds 16 residues, the cysteine and phenylalanine included. Only the CDR3 part of the read is kept: 48 bases, read in frame from the first base. Compared with germline, V lacks 5 bases and J lacks 2 bases; bases without a gene match: 8. CDR1 and CDR2 are read off the germline V gene as MNHEY and SVGEGT. The library came from the immunoSEQ multiplex PCR assay. The immuneACCESS repertoire file appears here via TCRdb, limited to in-frame rearrangements. These files lack a portion of the clones; in checked studies, under half of the deficit traces to unresolved V genes, and the cause of the others is not known. The table for this sample lists 95,000 to 120,000 clones; roughly 79% of them were counted only once. 6.5% of the sample is in the top ten clones.

The data derive from a study of control samples from healthy donors and cancer patients (TCRdb year 2020). The sequencing input was blood. The receptor comes from a man aged 18 to 29 in good health. The V and J segments used are TRBV6-2 or TRBV6-3 and TRBJ2-2, and 7 bases in between align with TRBD1. The CDR3 has the sequence CASSAPGQINTGELFF. DNA sequence: TGTGCCAGCAGTGCCCCGGGACAGATTAACACCGGGGAGCTGTTTTTT.